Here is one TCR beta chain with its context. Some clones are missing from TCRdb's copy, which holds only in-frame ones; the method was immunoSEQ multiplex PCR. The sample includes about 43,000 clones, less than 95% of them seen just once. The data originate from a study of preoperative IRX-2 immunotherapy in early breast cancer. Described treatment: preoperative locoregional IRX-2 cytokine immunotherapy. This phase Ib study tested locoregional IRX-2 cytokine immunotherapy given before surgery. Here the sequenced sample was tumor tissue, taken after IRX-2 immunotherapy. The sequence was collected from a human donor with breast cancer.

The CDR3 bases are TGTGCCAGCAGCTTAGCCGAAGACAGGTTCTGGGAGACCCAGTACTTC. Translated: CASSLAEDRFWETQYF. The genes are TRBV7-2 and TRBJ2-5; D possibly corresponds to TRBD1 (6 bases). Trimming took 0 bases from V and 5 from J, leaving 16 bases between them. The CDR3 runs to 16 residues. CDR1 and CDR2 (germline): SGHTA, FQGNSA.